This T cell receptor beta chain originates from a study of blood T cells in healthy people across ages. This clonotype has just a few counts. Together with a sample-barcoded 5' primer, a J-beta primer mix was included in a second PCR lasting roughly 6 to 12 cycles. TCRdb re-derived calls from the 5' RACE reads in MiXCR, one entry per CDR3 protein. Seen here are about a million distinct CDR3 sequences, 35% to 40% observed once, and the top ten hold roughly 14%. Trimming took 0 bases from V and 0 from J, leaving 12 bases between them. Per germline, CDR1 LNHNV and CDR2 YYDKDF (reference sequence). The CDR3 contains 17 residues.

The sequenced sample was blood. This clonotype was obtained from a man aged 18-30 years in good health. The genes are TRBV15 and TRBJ2-4; TRBD1 is a possible D gene (6 bases). Here the CDR3 reads CATSRDGGRVAKNIQYF. CDR3 in DNA: TGTGCCACCAGCAGAGATGGGGGCAGAGTAGCCAAAAACATTCAGTACTTC. Supplemented by reference TRBV15 and TRBJ2-4, the full variable domain reads DAMVIQNPRYQVTQFGKPVTLSCSQTLNHNVMYWYQQKSSQAPKLLFHYYDKDFNNEADTPDNFQSRRPNTSFCFLDIRSPGLGDTAMYLCATSRDGGRVAKNIQYFGAGTRLSVL.